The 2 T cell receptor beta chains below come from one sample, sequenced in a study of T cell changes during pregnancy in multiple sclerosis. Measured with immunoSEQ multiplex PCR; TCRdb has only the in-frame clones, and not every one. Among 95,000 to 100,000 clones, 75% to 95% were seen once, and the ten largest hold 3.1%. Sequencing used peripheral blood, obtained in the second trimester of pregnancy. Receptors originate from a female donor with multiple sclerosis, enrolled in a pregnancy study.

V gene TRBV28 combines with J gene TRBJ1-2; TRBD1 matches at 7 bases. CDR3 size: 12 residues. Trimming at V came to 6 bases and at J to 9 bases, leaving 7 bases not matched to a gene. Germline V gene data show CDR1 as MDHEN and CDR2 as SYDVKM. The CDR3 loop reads CASSQTGLSYTF. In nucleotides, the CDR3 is TGTGCCAGCAGCCAGACAGGGCTGAGCTACACCTTC.

The CDR3 region is CASSLYQYNEQFF. The CDR3 DNA reads TGTGCCAGCAGTTTATACCAGTACAATGAGCAGTTCTTC. The chain links TRBV27 to TRBJ2-1; D is ambiguous. The germline V and J ends were trimmed by 1 base and 4 bases, with 5 bases remaining between them. This CDR3 spans 13 amino acids. Germline-derived CDR1 and CDR2 are MNHEY and SMNVEV (reference sequence).